This TCR beta chain was observed in a study of blood T cell repertoires in COVID-19. As for the study in general: Sources were T cells, B-cell-depleted T cells, or PBMCs; the material itself was cDNA or gDNA.

Germline V gives CDR1 GTSNPN, CDR2 SVGIG (reference sequence). V shed 5 bases and J shed 4 bases, with 21 bases lying between them. The CDR3 contains 15 residues. In the study's own analysis: Scientists estimated how many nucleated cells there were by amplifying reference gene primers. Data came from immunoSEQ multiplex PCR; TCRdb stores just in-frame clones and leaves some out. D and trimming come from the DNA, and the V and J calls and clone size come from that table. The data show some 270,000 clones, approximately 85% seen once. The clonotype comes from a human donor with COVID-19, enrolled during active disease. The donor label of this sample is uncertain. The sequenced sample was peripheral blood. V gene TRBV30 combines with J gene TRBJ2-7, with TRBD2 as a possible D gene (6 bases). The CDR3 DNA follows: TGTGCCTGGGGGCGAAGGGACCGGGGGTCGTACGAGCAGTACTTC. Protein sequence: CAWGRRDRGSYEQYF.